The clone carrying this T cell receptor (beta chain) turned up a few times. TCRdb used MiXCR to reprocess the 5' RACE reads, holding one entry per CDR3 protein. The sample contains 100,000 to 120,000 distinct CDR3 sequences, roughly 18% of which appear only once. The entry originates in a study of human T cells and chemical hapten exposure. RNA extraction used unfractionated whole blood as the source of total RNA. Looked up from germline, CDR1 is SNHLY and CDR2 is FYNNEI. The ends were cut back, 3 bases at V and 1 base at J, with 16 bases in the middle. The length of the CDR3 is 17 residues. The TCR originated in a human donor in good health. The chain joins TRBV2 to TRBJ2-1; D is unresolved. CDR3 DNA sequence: TGTGCCAGCAGTGAGGTCCCGTTCTCCTCATCCTACAATGAGCAGTTCTTC. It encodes CASSEVPFSSSYNEQFF. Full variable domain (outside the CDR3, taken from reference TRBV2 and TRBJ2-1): EPEVTQTPSHQVTQMGQEVILRCVPISNHLYFYWYRQILGQKVEFLVSFYNNEISEKSEIFDDQFSVERPDGSNFTLKIRSTKLEDSAMYFCASSEVPFSSSYNEQFFGPGTRLTVL.